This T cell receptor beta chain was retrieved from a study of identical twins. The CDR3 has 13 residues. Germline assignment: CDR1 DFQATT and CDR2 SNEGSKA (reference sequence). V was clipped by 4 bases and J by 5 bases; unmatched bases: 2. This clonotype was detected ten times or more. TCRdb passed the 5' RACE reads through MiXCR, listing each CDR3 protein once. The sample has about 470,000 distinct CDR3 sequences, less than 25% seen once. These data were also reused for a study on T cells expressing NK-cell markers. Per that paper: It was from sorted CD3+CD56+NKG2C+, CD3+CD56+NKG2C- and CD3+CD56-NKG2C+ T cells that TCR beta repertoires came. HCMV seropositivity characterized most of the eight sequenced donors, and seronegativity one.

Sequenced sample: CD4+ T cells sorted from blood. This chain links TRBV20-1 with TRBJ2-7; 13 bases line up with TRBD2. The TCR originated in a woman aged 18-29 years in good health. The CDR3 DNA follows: TGCAGTGCTATTGGACTAGCGGGAGACGAGCAGTACTTC. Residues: CSAIGLAGDEQYF.